Shown below are 10 T cell receptor beta chains from a single sample sequenced in a study of cytomegalovirus exposure and HLA in healthy donors. This table comes from immunoSEQ multiplex PCR, and its TCRdb copy is limited to in-frame clones, with some not included. The table records approximately 280,000 clones, around 89% of them present only once. The sample comprised PBMCs. These TCRs come from a woman aged 18-30 years in good health and CMV-seronegative.

A single count supports this clone. One end of the junction varies from germline; a read error may be responsible. The rearrangement joins TRBV10-1 to TRBJ1-2, with TRBD1 identical over 10 bases. The CDR3 runs to 13 residues. Germline V gene sequence: CDR1 WNHNN, CDR2 SYGVQD (reference sequence). As DNA, the CDR3 is TGCGCCAGCAGTCAAACGGACAGGGGGGGTATGGCCTTC. It encodes CASSQTDRGGMAF.

In DNA form, the CDR3 reads TGTGCCAGCACTATGACAGGGGGTAGAGATACGCAGTATTTT. Its translation is CASTMTGGRDTQYF. This chain links TRBV6-5 with TRBJ2-3; TRBD1 matches 9 bases. CDR1 is MNHEY and CDR2 is SVGAGI in the germline V gene. After removal of 7 bases from V and 5 bases from J, the junction contained 7 bases not matched to a gene. The CDR3 is made up of 14 amino acids.

V and J are TRBV28 and TRBJ2-1, with a possible D match to TRBD2 (6 bases). Germline assignment: CDR1 MDHEN and CDR2 SYDVKM. V dropped 6 bases and J dropped 9 bases, with 15 bases sitting between them. The CDR3 spans 13 residues. The CDR3 loop is CASRNAGSTEQFF. For the CDR3, the DNA is TGTGCCAGCAGGAACGCGGGGAGTACTGAGCAGTTCTTC.

The J gene is TRBJ1-3, the V gene TRBV30, with D perhaps matching TRBD1 (6 bases). This CDR3 has 15 residues. Trimming left V 0 bases short and J 0 bases short, with 9 bases between. The germline gives CDR1 GTSNPN, CDR2 SVGIG (reference sequence). The CDR3 here is CAWSVAGASGNTIYF. Here the CDR3 DNA reads TGTGCCTGGAGTGTAGCGGGGGCCTCTGGAAACACCATATATTTT. The variable domain in full, with the rest retrieved from reference TRBV30 and TRBJ1-3, is SQTIHQWPATLVQPVGSPLSLECTVEGTSNPNLYWYRQAAGRGLQLLFYSVGIGQISSEVPQNLSASRPQDRQFILSSKKLLLSDSGFYLCAWSVAGASGNTIYFGEGSWLTVV.

The chain recombines TRBV27 with TRBJ2-1; D might be TRBD2 (5 bases). Germline values: CDR1 MNHEY, CDR2 SMNVEV (reference sequence). The CDR3 length is 13 residues. V shed 2 bases and J shed 6 bases, with 8 bases lying between them. CDR3 protein: CASSLGSINEQFF. The CDR3 DNA sequence: TGTGCCAGCAGTTTAGGGAGCATCAATGAGCAGTTCTTC.

This chain connects TRBV12-5 to TRBJ2-2, with D perhaps matching TRBD2 (5 bases). This CDR3 comprises 14 residues. The V end was cut by 4 bases, the J end by 1 base, with 7 bases between. Germline-derived CDR1 and CDR2 are LGHNT and FRNRAP. The CDR3 coding sequence is TGTGCTAGTGGTTCACGGGAGAACACCGGGGAGCTGTTTTTT. Encoded protein: CASGSRENTGELFF.

The chain is built from TRBV2 and TRBJ2-1; a possible D gene is TRBD2 (7 bases). The CDR3 covers 14 residues. V was cut by 5 bases and J by 0 bases, with 8 bases left in between. Germline CDR1 is SNHLY and CDR2 is FYNNEI. Here the CDR3 DNA reads TGTGCCAGCAGTAGGGGGGGCTCCTACAATGAGCAGTTCTTC. Residues: CASSRGGSYNEQFF.

The chain has TRBV27 and TRBJ1-2, with TRBD1 matching 9 bases. Unmatched junction bases numbered 16, after V lost 5 bases and J lost 3 bases. This CDR3 has 18 amino acids. Germline loops: CDR1 MNHEY, CDR2 SMNVEV (reference sequence). The CDR3 nucleotides read TGTGCCAGCAGTCCCCGGACCTTACAGGGGGCAGGGGACTATGGCTACACCTTC. It encodes CASSPRTLQGAGDYGYTF.

The V call is TRBV27, the J call TRBJ1-6; perhaps TRBD1 as D (6 bases). The CDR3 sequence is 18 residues long. The V end was cut by 6 bases, the J end by 0 bases, with 18 bases between. Germline-derived CDR1 and CDR2 are MNHEY and SMNVEV (reference sequence). The CDR3 protein is CASSPRSGGSSYNSPLHF. DNA for the CDR3: TGTGCCAGCAGCCCCCGGTCGGGGGGCAGCTCCTATAATTCACCCCTCCACTTT.

This clone was picked up one time. The chain combines TRBV19 with TRBJ2-7; D possibly corresponds to TRBD1 (6 bases). Germline values: CDR1 LNHDA, CDR2 SQIVND (reference sequence). The ends were cut back, 6 bases at V and 2 bases at J, with 17 bases in the middle. This CDR3 has 15 amino acids. The CDR3 sequence: CASSPFDGTTYEQYF. The CDR3 DNA sequence: TGTGCCAGTAGCCCCTTCGATGGGACAACCTACGAGCAGTACTTC.